The rows below give T cell receptor beta chains drawn from one sample of a study of blood T cell repertoires in COVID-19. Clones were sequenced by immunoSEQ multiplex PCR, and TCRdb holds only the in-frame ones, with some missing. There are roughly 230,000 clones in the sample; approximately 88% occur only once, and roughly 27% lies in the top ten. Specimen: peripheral blood. The receptors were sampled from a man aged 40-55 years with acute or convalescent COVID-19. Each CDR3 is given with its conserved first and last residue. The D gene is left open where the match is weak. A row's size may be missing; if present it is once, few, many or a size class.

v_call	clone_size	j_call	d_call	cdr3_nt	cdr3_aa
TRBV29-1	-	TRBJ1-3	TRBD1	TGCAGCGTCTGGGGGACAGAGAGAAACACCATATATTTT	CSVWGTERNTIYF
TRBV9	many	TRBJ2-7	TRBD2	TGTGCCAGCAGCGTAGTCGGGGGGGCCGAGCAGTACTTC	CASSVVGGAEQYF
TRBV6-6	-	TRBJ1-4	TRBD1	TGTGCCAGCAGTTACTCTACAGGGGACGGACTGTTTTTT	CASSYSTGDGLFF
TRBV11-2	once	TRBJ2-5	-	TGTGCCAGCAGCTTTATGGGGGACTACCAAGAGACCCAGTACTTC	CASSFMGDYQETQYF
TRBV6-5	-	TRBJ1-4	TRBD1	TGTGCCAGCAGTTACTCGTCGGGACAGGGGAATGAAAAACTGTTTTTT	CASSYSSGQGNEKLFF
TRBV11-2	-	TRBJ2-4	TRBD2	TGTGCCAGCAGCTCGGGACTAGCGGGAGCCAAAAACATTCAGTACTTC	CASSSGLAGAKNIQYF
TRBV20-1	-	TRBJ2-5	-	TGCAGTGCTAGTCAGGACCAAGAGACCCAGTACTTC	CSASQDQETQYF
TRBV2	-	TRBJ2-1	-	TGTGCCAGCAGTGTGCTCTTCTCGAGCAATGAGCAGTTCTTC	CASSVLFSSNEQFF
TRBV18	-	TRBJ1-2	TRBD1	TGTGCCAGCTCACCGGAGGGACAGGGGGCGTATGGCTACACCTTC	CASSPEGQGAYGYTF
TRBV2	-	TRBJ1-1	-	TGTGCCAGCAGTGCCTTCCAGGGAGGCTCGGCAGCTTTCTTT	CASSAFQGGSAAFF
TRBV19	-	TRBJ2-1	-	TGTGCCAGTAGTGAAGGACAGCCTTTCCCTGAGCAGTTCTTC	CASSEGQPFPEQFF
TRBV6-4	-	TRBJ1-2	TRBD1	TGTGCCAGCAGTCAAGACGAGGACAGGCCGATCTATGGCTACACCTTC	CASSQDEDRPIYGYTF
TRBV28	-	TRBJ1-5	TRBD1	TGTGCCAGCAGTTTATCCGGGACAGGGCATCAGCCCCAGCATTTT	CASSLSGTGHQPQHF
TRBV29-1	few	TRBJ2-7	TRBD2	TGCAGCACCTTCGATCTAGCGGGAGGCGAGCAGTACTTC	CSTFDLAGGEQYF
TRBV3-1/TRBV3-2	-	TRBJ2-7	TRBD2	TGTGCCAGCAGTTCCGGGCTAGCGGGAGGGAAACGCTCCTACGAGCAGTACTTC	CASSSGLAGGKRSYEQYF
TRBV27	once	TRBJ2-1	TRBD2	TGTGCCAGCACAGGACTCGGGCTAGCGGGAGTAAAGCCCACTTACAATGAGCAGTTCTTC	CASTGLGLAGVKPTYNEQFF
TRBV3-1/TRBV3-2	-	TRBJ2-2	-	TGTGCCAGCATTTCCGAGAAGGGGGCGGGAACCGGGGAGCTGTTTTTT	CASISEKGAGTGELFF